This is a list of T cell receptor beta chains from one sample in a study of breast tumors, draining lymph nodes, adjacent tissues. TCRdb re-derived calls from the multiplex PCR reads in MiXCR, one entry per CDR3 protein. The sample holds roughly 80,000 distinct CDR3 sequences; roughly 19% are singletons and the top ten take 2% to 2.5%. Sequenced: axillary lymph node tissue. The receptors shown here come from a female donor with breast cancer. Some clones in this sample may be carry-over from other donors' samples. Both conserved end residues are part of each CDR3. Fields, in order: J gene, V gene, clone size, D gene, CDR3 protein, CDR3 DNA. The D gene is left open where the match is weak. Part of the rows lack a size; the others show once, few, many or a class for expanded clones.

TRBJ2-1	TRBV6-5	many	TRBD2	CASSAGLAAYNEQFF	TGTGCCAGCAGTGCCGGACTAGCGGCCTACAATGAGCAGTTCTTC
TRBJ2-7	TRBV5-1	many	TRBD2	CASWGLAGGHEQYF	TGCGCCAGCTGGGGACTAGCGGGAGGCCACGAGCAGTACTTC
TRBJ1-3	TRBV7-8	many	TRBD1	CASRQGLRGNTIYF	TGTGCCAGCCGACAGGGGTTGCGAGGAAACACCATATATTTT
TRBJ2-7	TRBV6-2/TRBV6-3	few	NA	CASRGGTYEQYF	TGTGCCAGCAGGGGGGGAACCTACGAGCAGTACTTC
TRBJ2-1	TRBV5-1	many	TRBD2	CASSVASGRNEQFF	TGCGCCAGCAGCGTTGCTAGCGGGAGAAATGAGCAGTTCTTC
TRBJ1-2	TRBV20-1	NA	NA	CSAGEPGQVNYGYTF	TGCAGTGCCGGAGAGCCGGGACAAGTTAACTATGGCTACACCTTC
TRBJ1-3	TRBV14	NA	NA	CASSRTSSGNTIYF	TGTGCCAGCAGCCGCACGAGCTCTGGAAACACCATATATTTT
TRBJ2-1	TRBV6-2/TRBV6-3	few	NA	CASTLRRDYNEQFF	TGTGCCAGCACCCTAAGACGGGACTACAATGAGCAGTTCTTC
TRBJ2-7	TRBV7-9	many	NA	CASSTKGGDYEQYF	TGTGCCAGCAGCACAAAGGGGGGGGACTACGAGCAGTACTTC
TRBJ2-1	TRBV9	NA	TRBD2	CASSVGLAHNEQFF	TGTGCCAGTAGCGTAGGACTAGCCCACAATGAGCAGTTCTTC
TRBJ1-5	TRBV10-1	many	NA	CASSAGPGFNQPQHF	TGCGCCAGCAGTGCAGGGCCTGGCTTCAATCAGCCCCAGCATTTT
TRBJ2-1	TRBV11-3	few	NA	CASSLGVGLYNVQFF	TGTGCCAGCAGCCTAGGGGTCGGGCTTTACAATGTGCAGTTCTTC
TRBJ2-5	TRBV20-1	NA	NA	CSASGGIQETQYF	TGCAGTGCTAGTGGGGGGATACAAGAGACCCAGTACTTC
TRBJ1-4	TRBV6-6	many	NA	CTSSLGSTNEKLFF	TGTACCAGCAGCCTCGGGTCAACTAATGAAAAACTGTTTTTT
TRBJ2-7	TRBV7-9	many	NA	CASSNALAQSF	TGTGCCAGCAGCAATGCTCTAGCTCAATCATTC
TRBJ2-1	TRBV20-1	many	TRBD2	CSARGLAGDNEQFF	TGCAGTGCTAGAGGGCTAGCGGGGGACAATGAGCAGTTCTTC
TRBJ1-3	TRBV12-3/TRBV12-4	many	NA	CASRDYSGNTIYF	TGTGCCAGCAGAGATTATTCTGGAAACACCATATATTTT
TRBJ2-7	TRBV19	many	TRBD2	CASSIGGGSYEQYF	TGTGCCAGTAGTATAGGAGGCGGGAGCTACGAGCAGTACTTC
TRBJ1-2	TRBV6-6	many	TRBD1	CASSPGGGGYGYTF	TGTGCCAGCAGCCCCGGAGGGGGCGGGTATGGCTACACCTTC
TRBJ2-7	TRBV5-1	many	NA	CASSLAAGRDEQYF	TGCGCCAGCAGCTTGGCCGCGGGGCGGGACGAGCAGTACTTC
TRBJ2-5	TRBV30	few	NA	CAWSSEETQYF	TGTGCCTGGAGTTCGGAGGAGACCCAGTACTTC
TRBJ1-5	TRBV5-8	many	NA	CASSLGTVPNQPQHF	TGTGCCAGCAGCTTGGGGACAGTTCCGAATCAGCCCCAGCATTTT
TRBJ2-1	TRBV3-1	many	NA	CASSQVVAVTQFF	TGTGCCAGCAGCCAAGTGGTTGCGGTTACTCAGTTCTTC
TRBJ2-2	TRBV7-7	many	NA	CASSLGDVGELFF	TGTGCTAGCAGCTTAGGGGACGTCGGGGAGCTGTTTTTT
TRBJ1-6	TRBV19	few	NA	CASSRRADSSSPLHF	TGTGCCAGTAGCCGGCGGGCAGATTCATCGTCACCCCTCCACTTT
TRBJ2-5	TRBV29-1	many	TRBD1	CSIRQGETQYF	TGCAGCATCCGACAGGGAGAGACCCAGTACTTC
TRBJ2-2	TRBV6-5	NA	NA	CASSTAAGNTGELVF	TGTGCCAGCAGCACCGCGGCAGGGAACACCGGGGAGCTGGTTTTT
TRBJ2-7	TRBV3-2	many	NA	CAVRDRAYEQYF	TGTGCCGTCCGGGACAGAGCCTACGAGCAGTACTTC
TRBJ2-5	TRBV6-5	many	NA	CASSLGRGETQYF	TGTGCCAGCAGTTTGGGACGGGGCGAGACCCAGTACTTC
TRBJ2-7	TRBV7-9	many	NA	CASSLATAGMKSYEQYF	TGTGCCAGCAGCTTAGCAACGGCAGGGATGAAATCCTACGAGCAGTACTTC
TRBJ1-5	TRBV6-5	many	NA	CASRQTAYSNQPQHF	TGTGCCAGCAGGCAGACGGCATATAGCAATCAGCCCCAGCATTTT